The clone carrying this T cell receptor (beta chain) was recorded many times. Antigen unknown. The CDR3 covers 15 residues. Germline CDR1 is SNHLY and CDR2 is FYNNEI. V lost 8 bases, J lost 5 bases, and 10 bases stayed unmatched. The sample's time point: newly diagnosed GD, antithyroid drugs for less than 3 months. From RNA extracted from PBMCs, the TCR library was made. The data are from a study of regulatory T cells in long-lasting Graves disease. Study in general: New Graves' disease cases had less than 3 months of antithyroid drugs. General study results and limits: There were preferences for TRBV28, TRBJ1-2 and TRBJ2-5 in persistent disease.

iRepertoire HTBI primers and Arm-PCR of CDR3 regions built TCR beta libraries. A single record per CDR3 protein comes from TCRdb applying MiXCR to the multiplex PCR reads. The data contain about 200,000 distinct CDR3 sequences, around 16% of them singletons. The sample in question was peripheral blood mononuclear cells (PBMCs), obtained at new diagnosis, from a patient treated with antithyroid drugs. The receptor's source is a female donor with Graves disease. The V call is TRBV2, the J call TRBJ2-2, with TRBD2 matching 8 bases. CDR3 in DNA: TGTGCCAGCCTCCTAGGGGCGGGAGGTACCGGGGAGCTGTTTTTT. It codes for CASLLGAGGTGELFF.